Each of the 27 T cell receptor beta chains below was sequenced from the same sample in a study of T cell responses to AZD1222 COVID-19 vaccine. The table came from immunoSEQ multiplex PCR; TCRdb's copy has only in-frame clones and leaves some out. The sample includes roughly 100,000 clones, approximately 90% seen only once; the top ten take 2% to 3%. Sequences were derived from peripheral blood, sampled 28 days after the second AZD1222 dose. All receptors derive from an adult who received the AZD1222 COVID-19 vaccine.

The chain links TRBV2 to TRBJ2-7; D may be TRBD2 (5 bases). Trimming left V 2 bases short and J 2 bases short, with 16 bases between. CDR1 is SNHLY, CDR2 FYNNEI, per germline. The CDR3 has 16 residues. CDR3 residues: CASSESSGSLTYEQYF. The CDR3 DNA sequence: TGTGCCAGCAGTGAATCCTCGGGATCCCTGACCTACGAGCAGTACTTC.

The chain uses TRBV27 and TRBJ2-5; D unclear. Trimming removed 5 bases at V and 4 bases at J, with 14 bases between. This CDR3 contains 14 residues. CDR1 and CDR2 (germline): MNHEY, SMNVEV (reference sequence). CDR3: CASSQRVKGETQYF. The DNA for the CDR3 is TGTGCCAGCAGTCAAAGGGTCAAGGGAGAGACCCAGTACTTC.

The DNA for the CDR3 is TGCAGCGTTGAAGTTGATCGATGGGATGGCTACACCTTC. Translation gives CSVEVDRWDGYTF. This rearrangement joins TRBV29-1 to TRBJ1-2; D remains ambiguous. CDR1 and CDR2 from the germline V gene are SQVTM and ANQGSEA. CDR3 size: 13 residues. The V end was cut by 1 base, the J end by 6 bases, with 12 bases between.

The chain uses TRBV7-6 and TRBJ1-5; D is ambiguous. V lost 5 bases, J lost 2 bases, and 13 bases lay in between. Germline V gene lookup returns CDR1 SGHVS and CDR2 FNYEAQ. The CDR3 is made up of 15 amino acids. In DNA form, the CDR3 reads TGTGCCAGCAGCACTTCTCCCGGGGGCAATCAGCCCCAGCATTTT. Its translation is CASSTSPGGNQPQHF.

This chain's CDR3 is CASSTPPGQGPVGYTF. The CDR3 DNA follows: TGTGCCAGCAGTACACCCCCCGGACAGGGTCCAGTAGGCTACACCTTC. The chain recombines TRBV28 with TRBJ1-2, with 8 bases aligning to TRBD1. J gave up 8 bases and V 5 bases, and 16 bases lay outside the gene matches. The germline V gene has CDR1 MDHEN and CDR2 SYDVKM. This CDR3 has 16 residues.

This clone was recorded only once. The chain employs TRBV19 and TRBJ2-7, with 8 bases fitting TRBD2. Germline V lookup: CDR1 LNHDA, CDR2 SQIVND (reference sequence). The CDR3 runs to 14 residues. V shed 4 bases, J shed 3 bases, and the junction held 5 bases outside the gene matches. The CDR3 protein is CASSKTSGRYEQYF. The CDR3 nucleotides are TGTGCCAGTAGTAAAACTAGCGGCCGCTACGAGCAGTACTTC.

This rearrangement joins TRBV23-1 to TRBJ1-5; D ambiguous. TRBV23-1 falls under the ORF class, with uncertain function. V was shortened by 0 bases and J by 2 bases, with 8 bases between the two germline ends. The length of the CDR3 is 15 residues. CDR3 residues: CASSQSGVGNQPQHF. The CDR3 DNA follows: TGCGCCAGCAGTCAATCCGGTGTAGGCAATCAGCCCCAGCATTTT.

V and J are TRBV27 and TRBJ1-1, with 12 bases identical to TRBD1. The CDR3 runs 18 residues. Germline loops: CDR1 MNHEY, CDR2 SMNVEV (reference sequence). The junction had 9 bases not matched to a gene; V was cut back by 1 base and J by 3 bases. The CDR3 bases are TGTGCCAGCAGTTTATACGGGACAGGGGGCTTAAAGGACACTGAAGCTTTCTTT. This codes for CASSLYGTGGLKDTEAFF.

This chain joins TRBV30 and TRBJ1-6; 8 bases fit TRBD1. From germline, CDR1 is GTSNPN and CDR2 SVGIG (reference sequence). The CDR3 runs 16 residues. The V and J ends lost 8 bases and 3 bases, in that order; junction bases with no gene match: 12. The CDR3 loop is CAREQAGTGYNSPLHF. CDR3 sequence (DNA): TGTGCCCGAGAACAGGCCGGGACAGGCTATAATTCACCCCTCCACTTT.

The rearrangement uses TRBV9 and TRBJ2-1; 11 positions match TRBD2. The CDR3 has 16 residues. Trimming at V came to 3 bases and at J to 6 bases, leaving 8 bases not matched to a gene. Germline V lookup: CDR1 SGDLS, CDR2 YYNGEE. Here the CDR3 DNA reads TGTGCCAGCAGCGAAACTAGCGGGAGAGTACCCAATGAGCAGTTCTTC. It is translated as CASSETSGRVPNEQFF.

The rearrangement uses TRBV30 and TRBJ2-5; no reliable D call. CDR3 size: 10 residues. Germline assignment: CDR1 GTSNPN and CDR2 SVGIG (reference sequence). Trimming left V 1 base short and J 3 bases short, with 0 bases between. DNA of the CDR3: TGTGCCTGGAGTGAAGAGACCCAGTACTTC. As protein: CAWSEETQYF.

The chain has TRBV18 and TRBJ2-3; 7 bases agree with TRBD1. J gave up 0 bases and V 3 bases, and 3 bases lay outside the gene matches. This CDR3 has 15 amino acids. The germline V gene encodes CDR1 KGHSH and CDR2 LQKENI. The CDR3 protein is CASSPGQTSTDTQYF. As DNA, the CDR3 is TGTGCCAGCTCACCGGGACAGACTAGCACAGATACGCAGTATTTT.

The chain has TRBV5-1 and TRBJ1-6; 9 bases agree with TRBD1. The J segment lost 9 bases and the V segment lost 4 bases, leaving 11 bases of the junction unmatched. This CDR3 is 16 amino acids long. CDR1 and CDR2 (germline): SGHRS, YFSETQ. The CDR3 DNA follows: TGCGCCAGCAGCAGCATGGCGGGACAGGGTGCTTCACCCCTCCACTTT. This codes for CASSSMAGQGASPLHF.

The chain employs TRBV6-2 or TRBV6-3 and TRBJ2-7; 7 positions match TRBD2. CDR1 is MNHEY, CDR2 SVGEGT, per germline. CDR3 length equals 15 residues. V dropped 2 bases and J dropped 3; count of bases not matched to a gene: 7. This CDR3 is CASSYGPREDYEQYF. CDR3 DNA: TGTGCCAGCAGTTACGGCCCCCGGGAGGACTACGAGCAGTACTTC.

CDR3 sequence (DNA): TGTGCCAGCAGCTCACGGGACTATATAACCGGGGAGCTGTTTTTT. It is translated as CASSSRDYITGELFF. V is TRBV9 and J is TRBJ2-2, with 7 nucleotides matching TRBD2. Germline assignment: CDR1 SGDLS and CDR2 YYNGEE. J was trimmed by 5 bases and V by 4 bases; bases with no gene match: 8. This CDR3 comprises 15 residues.

The V and J genes are TRBV18 and TRBJ1-5; weak D call: TRBD1 (5 bases). Trimming removed 3 bases at V and 0 bases at J, with 12 bases between. Germline V gene lookup returns CDR1 KGHSH and CDR2 LQKENI. This CDR3 contains 16 residues. This chain's CDR3 is CASSPQGPNSNQPQHF. CDR3 bases: TGTGCCAGCTCACCGCAGGGACCTAATAGCAATCAGCCCCAGCATTTT. The full variable domain, completed using reference TRBV18 and TRBJ1-5, is NAGVMQNPRHLVRRRGQEARLRCSPMKGHSHVYWYRQLPEEGLKFMVYLQKENIIDESGMPKERFSAEFPKEGPSILRIQQVVRGDSAAYFCASSPQGPNSNQPQHFGDGTRLSIL.

The chain recombines TRBV4-1 with TRBJ2-3, with 7 bases lining up with TRBD2. The CDR3 is made up of 17 amino acids. V shed 3 bases, J shed 5 bases, and the junction held 14 bases outside the gene matches. CDR1 is MGHRA and CDR2 is YSYEKL in the germline V gene. CDR3 region: CASSHLRGAGVGDTQYF. The DNA for the CDR3 is TGCGCCAGCAGCCATCTTCGCGGGGCGGGAGTCGGAGATACGCAGTATTTT.

This clone occurred once. V usage is TRBV30 and J usage is TRBJ1-6, with TRBD1 matching over 8 bases. V gave up 2 bases and J gave up 8 bases; unmatched junction bases: 17. Germline-derived CDR1 and CDR2 are GTSNPN and SVGIG (reference sequence). There are 18 residues in the CDR3. The CDR3 sequence is CAWSSPPTRTGRYSPLHF. The CDR3 coding sequence is TGTGCCTGGAGTTCTCCACCCACTCGGACAGGGAGGTATTCACCCCTCCACTTT.

This clone showed up just once. The CDR3 loop reads CASSSGGSYGYTF. The CDR3 DNA is TGTGCCAGCAGTTCAGGGGGGAGCTATGGCTACACCTTC. The chain links TRBV5-5 to TRBJ1-2; 7 bases map to TRBD1. The CDR3 extends over 13 amino acids. Trimming at V came to 5 bases and at J to 4 bases, leaving 5 bases not matched to a gene. Germline values: CDR1 SGHKS, CDR2 YYEKEE (reference sequence).

The V and J genes are TRBV24-1 and TRBJ2-3; the D gene could be TRBD1 or TRBD2 (6 bases each). V lost 3 bases, J lost 3 bases, and 12 bases lay in between. This CDR3 is 15 amino acids long. Germline CDR1 KGHDR, CDR2 SFDVKD. The CDR3 protein is CATSDQGTSTDTQYF. CDR3 coding DNA: TGTGCCACCAGTGATCAGGGGACTTCTACAGATACGCAGTATTTT.

CDR3 DNA sequence: TGTGCCAGTAGTGCAGGGGGCGCTTATCTTGCTGAAGCTTTCTTT. Its translation is CASSAGGAYLAEAFF. This chain joins TRBV19 and TRBJ1-1; 8 bases match TRBD1. The ends lost 5 bases at V and 6 bases at J; junction bases unmatched: 11. This CDR3 is 15 amino acids long. The germline gives CDR1 LNHDA, CDR2 SQIVND (reference sequence).

The rearrangement links TRBV7-2 to TRBJ2-7; TRBD2 matches 8 bases. The CDR3 sequence is 16 residues long. J was trimmed by 1 base and V by 1 base; bases with no gene match: 6. Per the germline V gene, CDR1 is SGHTA and CDR2 is FQGNSA. CDR3 protein: CASSLVFGRGSYEQYF. The CDR3 DNA sequence: TGTGCCAGCAGCTTAGTTTTCGGGAGGGGTTCCTACGAGCAGTACTTC. Complete variable domain (other parts from reference TRBV7-2 and TRBJ2-7): GAGVSQSPSNKVTEKGKDVELRCDPISGHTALYWYRQSLGQGLEFLIYFQGNSAPDKSGLPSDRFSAERTGGSVSTLTIQRTQQEDSAVYLCASSLVFGRGSYEQYFGPGTRLTVT.

The chain has TRBV28 and TRBJ2-7; no clear D gene. Germline CDR1 reads MDHEN; CDR2 reads SYDVKM. The ends were cut back, 4 bases at V and 6 bases at J, with 7 bases in the middle. The CDR3 is 11 residues long. CDR3 DNA sequence: TGTGCCAGCAGTTCCCTCGGCGAGCAGTACTTC. Translating it yields CASSSLGEQYF.

V gene TRBV5-1 combines with J gene TRBJ1-2; D unclear. V shed 0 bases and J shed 7 bases, with 7 bases lying between them. The CDR3 is made up of 12 amino acids. Germline assignment: CDR1 SGHRS and CDR2 YFSETQ. CDR3 in DNA: TGCGCCAGCAGCTTGGAGTCTCGTGGCTACACCTTC. This sequence encodes CASSLESRGYTF.

The J gene is TRBJ2-5, the V gene TRBV29-1; D perhaps matches TRBD2 (5 bases). The germline CDR1 and CDR2 sequences are SQVTM and ANQGSEA. The length of the CDR3 is 13 residues. Trimming took off 1 base at V and 5 bases at J, with 11 bases between the two ends. The CDR3 is CSVEVLLGETQYF. CDR3 DNA: TGCAGCGTTGAAGTATTACTAGGGGAGACCCAGTACTTC.

This chain links TRBV7-9 with TRBJ1-6; a weak D match, TRBD1 (5 bases). Trimming removed 2 bases from V and 7 bases from J, with 9 bases in between. Germline loops: CDR1 SEHNR, CDR2 FQNEAQ (reference sequence). CDR3 length equals 14 residues. CDR3 coding DNA: TGTGCCAGCAGCTTACAGGGAGGGAATTCACCCCTCCACTTT. Protein sequence: CASSLQGGNSPLHF.

The chain joins TRBV5-5 to TRBJ2-1; D is perhaps TRBD2 (6 bases). V lost 0 bases to trimming and J lost 6 bases, with 13 bases between them. Germline V gene data show CDR1 as SGHKS and CDR2 as YYEKEE (reference sequence). CDR3 length: 15 residues. The CDR3 nucleotides are TGTGCCAGCAGCTTGGGAGGAGGGTCACTCAATGAGCAGTTCTTC. As protein: CASSLGGGSLNEQFF.